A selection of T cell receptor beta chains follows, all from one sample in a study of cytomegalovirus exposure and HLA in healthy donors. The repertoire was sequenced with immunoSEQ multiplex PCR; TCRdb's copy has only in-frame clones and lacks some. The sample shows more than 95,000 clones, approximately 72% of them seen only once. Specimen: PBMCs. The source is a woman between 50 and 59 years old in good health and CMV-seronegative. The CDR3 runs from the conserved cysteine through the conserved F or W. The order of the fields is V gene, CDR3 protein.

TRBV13	CASSPREPVTGNTIYF
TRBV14	CASSQFPGSPLHF
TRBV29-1	CSVGDAGIGYTF
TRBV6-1	CASSDSLVNTGELFF
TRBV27	CASSFTSGSSNEQFF
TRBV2	CASGEANQPQHF
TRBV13	CASSLGTDNQPQHF
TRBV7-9	CASSSTTGLHSPLHF
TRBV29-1	CSVAPFSGNTIYF
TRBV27	CASTPRGGESYNEQFF
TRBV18	CASSPPAGGRTEAFF